Described below is a single TCR beta chain sequence and its context. Antigen: not known. The sample originates from a study of shared clonotypes between healthy human individuals. Regarding the study as a whole: For naive CD4 cells, approximately 4.7% of clonotypes were shared across a handful of donors. Limitation of the genetic and exposure-history diversity represented came from the few donors.

Several immunoSEQ plates received, in even portions, the genomic DNA of each subset. The protocol was immunoSEQ multiplex PCR, while the TCRdb copy is restricted to in-frame clones and leaves out a portion. The data contain about 1 million clones, 75% of them singletons. Sample: memory CD4+ T cells sorted from blood. As to subset: CD45RA-negative fraction. The receptor was isolated from a man aged 18 to 29 in good health.

The CDR3 sequence: CASSVLQGGTNEKLFF. The CDR3 bases are TGTGCCAGCAGTGTCCTCCAGGGGGGAACTAATGAAAAACTGTTTTTT. The chain couples TRBV6-1 to TRBJ1-4; TRBD1 agrees at 7 bases. With 4 bases clipped from V and 1 base from J, the junction kept 6 bases outside the gene matches. The CDR3 has 16 amino acids. Germline V gene lookup returns CDR1 MNHNS and CDR2 SASEGT.